This T cell receptor (beta chain) was found in a study of shared clonotypes between healthy human individuals. This table comes from immunoSEQ multiplex PCR, and its TCRdb copy is limited to in-frame clones, with some not included. The sample shows 950,000 to 1,100,000 clones, under 80% of them seen only once. Trimming removed 3 bases at V and 9 bases at J, with 15 bases between. The CDR3 has 15 residues. Germline V lookup: CDR1 MNHNS, CDR2 SASEGT. This clonotype was sampled from a man between 18 and 29 years old in good health. The chain uses TRBV6-1 and TRBJ1-6, with TRBD1 as a possible D gene (6 bases). Sequenced sample: memory CD4+ T cells sorted from blood. Subset noted: CD45RA-negative fraction. CDR3 residues: CASSDTGHFSSPLHF. The CDR3, as DNA: TGTGCCAGCAGTGATACGGGACATTTTAGTTCACCCCTCCACTTT.